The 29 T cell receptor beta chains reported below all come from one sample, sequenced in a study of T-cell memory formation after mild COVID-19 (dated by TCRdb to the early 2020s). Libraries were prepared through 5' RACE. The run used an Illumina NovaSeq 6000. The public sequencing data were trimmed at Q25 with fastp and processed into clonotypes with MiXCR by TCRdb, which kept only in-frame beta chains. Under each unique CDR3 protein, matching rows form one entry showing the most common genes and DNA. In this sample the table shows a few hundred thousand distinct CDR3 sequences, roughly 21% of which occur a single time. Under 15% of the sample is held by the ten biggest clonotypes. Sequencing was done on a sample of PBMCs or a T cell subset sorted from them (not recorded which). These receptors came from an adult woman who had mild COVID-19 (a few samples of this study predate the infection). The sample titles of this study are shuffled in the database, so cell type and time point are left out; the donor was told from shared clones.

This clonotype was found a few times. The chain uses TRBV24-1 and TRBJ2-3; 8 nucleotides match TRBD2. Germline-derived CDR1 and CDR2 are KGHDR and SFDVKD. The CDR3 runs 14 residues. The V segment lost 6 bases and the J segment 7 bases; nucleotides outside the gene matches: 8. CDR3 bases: TGTGCCACCAGTTTCGGACTAGCATCACATACGCAGTATTTT. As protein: CATSFGLASHTQYF.

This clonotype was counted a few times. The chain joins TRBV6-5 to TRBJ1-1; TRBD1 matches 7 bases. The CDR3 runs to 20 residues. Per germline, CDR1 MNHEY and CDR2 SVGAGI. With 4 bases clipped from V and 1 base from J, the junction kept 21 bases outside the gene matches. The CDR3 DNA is TGTGCCAGCAGTTCGGGCTGGGGGGACACAGGGGCGCACGGGAACACTGAAGCTTTCTTT. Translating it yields CASSSGWGDTGAHGNTEAFF.

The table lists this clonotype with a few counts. The CDR3 DNA sequence: TGTGCCAGCAGCCCCCGGCTTGATGAGCAGTTCTTC. Amino acids: CASSPRLDEQFF. The rearrangement links TRBV5-5 to TRBJ2-1; D unresolved. The length of the CDR3 is 12 residues. V lost 4 bases, J lost 8 bases, and 10 bases lay in between. Germline lookup yields CDR1 SGHKS and CDR2 YYEKEE (reference sequence).

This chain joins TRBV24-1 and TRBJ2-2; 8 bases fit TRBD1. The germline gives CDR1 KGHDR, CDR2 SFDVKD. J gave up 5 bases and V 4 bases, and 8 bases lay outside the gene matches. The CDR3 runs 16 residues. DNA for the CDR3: TGTGCCACCAGTGACTCCCAGGGGGCTCGGACCGGGGAGCTGTTTTTT. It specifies CATSDSQGARTGELFF.

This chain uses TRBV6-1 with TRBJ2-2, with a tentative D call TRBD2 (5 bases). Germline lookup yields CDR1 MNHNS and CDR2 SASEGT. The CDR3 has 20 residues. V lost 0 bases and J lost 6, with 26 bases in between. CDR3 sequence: CASSEALRLKRTAEAGELFF. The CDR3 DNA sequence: TGTGCCAGCAGTGAAGCGCTTCGACTAAAACGAACAGCAGAAGCCGGGGAGCTGTTTTTT.

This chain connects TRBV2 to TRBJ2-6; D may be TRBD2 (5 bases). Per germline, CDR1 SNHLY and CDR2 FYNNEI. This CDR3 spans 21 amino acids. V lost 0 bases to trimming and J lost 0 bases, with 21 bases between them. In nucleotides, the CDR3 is TGTGCCAGCAGTGAAGCGATCGTGGGCGGACTTCGTGTCTCTGGGGCCAACGTCCTGACTTTC. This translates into CASSEAIVGGLRVSGANVLTF.

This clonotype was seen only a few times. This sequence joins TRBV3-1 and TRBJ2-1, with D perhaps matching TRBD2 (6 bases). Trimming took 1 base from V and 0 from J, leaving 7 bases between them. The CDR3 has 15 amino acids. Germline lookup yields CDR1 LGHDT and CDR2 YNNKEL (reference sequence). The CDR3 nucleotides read TGTGCCAGCAGCCAAGGTAGCGGCTCCTACAATGAGCAGTTCTTC. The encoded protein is CASSQGSGSYNEQFF.

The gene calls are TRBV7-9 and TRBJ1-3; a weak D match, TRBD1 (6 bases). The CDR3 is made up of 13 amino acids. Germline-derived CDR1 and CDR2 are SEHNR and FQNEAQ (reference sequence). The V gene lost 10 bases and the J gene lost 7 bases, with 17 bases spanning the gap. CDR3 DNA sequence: TGTGCCATCCCGGGACACCTCTGGAACACCATATATTTT. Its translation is CAIPGHLWNTIYF.

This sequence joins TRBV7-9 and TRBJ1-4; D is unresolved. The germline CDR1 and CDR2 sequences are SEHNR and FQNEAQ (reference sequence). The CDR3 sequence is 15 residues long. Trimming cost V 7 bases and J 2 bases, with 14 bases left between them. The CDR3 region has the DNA TGTGCCAGCACAGTCCTCGGTGTGACTAATGAAAAACTGTTTTTT. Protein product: CASTVLGVTNEKLFF.

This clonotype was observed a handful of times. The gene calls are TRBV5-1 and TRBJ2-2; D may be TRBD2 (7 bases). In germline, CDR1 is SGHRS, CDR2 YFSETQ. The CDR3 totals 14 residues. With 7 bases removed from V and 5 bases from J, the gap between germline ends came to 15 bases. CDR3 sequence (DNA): TGCGCCAGCTGGGACACCGGGGGGACCGGGGAGCTGTTTTTT. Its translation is CASWDTGGTGELFF.

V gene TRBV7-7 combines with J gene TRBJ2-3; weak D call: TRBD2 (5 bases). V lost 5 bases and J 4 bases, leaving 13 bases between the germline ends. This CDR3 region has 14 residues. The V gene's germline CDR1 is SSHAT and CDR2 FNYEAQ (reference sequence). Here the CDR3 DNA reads TGTGCCAGCAGCCTCGGGGTAGGGCCAGATACGCAGTATTTT. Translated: CASSLGVGPDTQYF.

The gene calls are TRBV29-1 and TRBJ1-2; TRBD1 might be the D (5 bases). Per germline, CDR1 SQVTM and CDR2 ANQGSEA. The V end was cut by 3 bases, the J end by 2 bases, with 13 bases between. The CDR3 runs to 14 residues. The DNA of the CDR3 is TGCAGCGTTGATGGGAGGGCAGGGAACTATGGCTACACCTTC. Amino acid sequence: CSVDGRAGNYGYTF.

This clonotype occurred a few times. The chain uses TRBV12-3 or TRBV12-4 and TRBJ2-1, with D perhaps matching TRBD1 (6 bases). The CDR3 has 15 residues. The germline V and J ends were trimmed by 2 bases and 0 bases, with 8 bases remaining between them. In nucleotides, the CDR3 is TGTGCCAGCAGTTTATCACAGGGCTCCTACAATGAGCAGTTCTTC. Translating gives CASSLSQGSYNEQFF.

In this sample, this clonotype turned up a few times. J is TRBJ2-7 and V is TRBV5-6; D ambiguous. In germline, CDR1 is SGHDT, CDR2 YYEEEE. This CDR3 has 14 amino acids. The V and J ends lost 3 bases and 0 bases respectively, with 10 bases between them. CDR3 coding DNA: TGTGCCAGCAGCTGGGGTGGGGACTCCTACGAGCAGTACTTC. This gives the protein CASSWGGDSYEQYF.

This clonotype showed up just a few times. CDR3 nucleotides: TGTGCCAGCAGCTTAGAAACTCTCGGGTCCTACGAGCAGTACTTC. This translates into CASSLETLGSYEQYF. This chain joins TRBV11-2 and TRBJ2-7; D not certain. CDR1 is SGHAT and CDR2 is FQNNGV in the germline V gene. V lost 0 bases and J 1 base, leaving 10 bases between the germline ends. There are 15 residues in the CDR3.

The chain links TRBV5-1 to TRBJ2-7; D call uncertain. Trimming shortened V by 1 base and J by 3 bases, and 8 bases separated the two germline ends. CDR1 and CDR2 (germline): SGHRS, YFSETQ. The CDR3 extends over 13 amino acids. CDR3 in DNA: TGCGCCAGCAGCTTGCCACGAGGCTACGAGCAGTACTTC. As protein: CASSLPRGYEQYF.

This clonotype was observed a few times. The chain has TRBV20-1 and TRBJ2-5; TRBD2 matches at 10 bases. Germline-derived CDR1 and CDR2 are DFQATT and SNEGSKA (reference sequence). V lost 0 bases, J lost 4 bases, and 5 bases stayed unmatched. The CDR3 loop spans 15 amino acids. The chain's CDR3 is CSARDILAGIETQYF. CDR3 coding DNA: TGCAGTGCTAGAGATATACTAGCGGGGATAGAGACCCAGTACTTC.

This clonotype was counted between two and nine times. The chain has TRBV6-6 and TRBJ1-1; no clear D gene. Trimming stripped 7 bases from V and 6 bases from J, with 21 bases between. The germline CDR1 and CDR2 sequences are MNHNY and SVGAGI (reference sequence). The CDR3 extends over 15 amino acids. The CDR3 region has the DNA TGTGCCAGCACTCCTTTGGACGGCTACCGCGCTGAAGCTTTCTTT. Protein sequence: CASTPLDGYRAEAFF.

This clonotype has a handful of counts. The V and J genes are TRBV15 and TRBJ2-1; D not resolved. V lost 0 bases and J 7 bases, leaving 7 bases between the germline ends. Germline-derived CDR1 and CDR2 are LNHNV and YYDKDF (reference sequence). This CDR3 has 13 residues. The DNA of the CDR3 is TGTGCCACCAGCAGAGATCATGGGAATGAGCAGTTCTTC. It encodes CATSRDHGNEQFF.

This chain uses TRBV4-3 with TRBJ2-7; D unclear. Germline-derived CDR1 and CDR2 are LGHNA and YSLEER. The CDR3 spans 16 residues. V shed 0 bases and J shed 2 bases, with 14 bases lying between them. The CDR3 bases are TGCGCCAGCAGCCAAGACGAGTCACTCCCGACCTACGAGCAGTACTTC. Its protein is CASSQDESLPTYEQYF.

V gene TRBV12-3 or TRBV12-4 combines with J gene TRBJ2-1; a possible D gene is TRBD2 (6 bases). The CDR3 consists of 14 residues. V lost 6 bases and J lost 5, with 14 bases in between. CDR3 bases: TGTGCCAGCAGGAGGAGGGCCGCCAACAATGAGCAGTTCTTC. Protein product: CASRRRAANNEQFF.

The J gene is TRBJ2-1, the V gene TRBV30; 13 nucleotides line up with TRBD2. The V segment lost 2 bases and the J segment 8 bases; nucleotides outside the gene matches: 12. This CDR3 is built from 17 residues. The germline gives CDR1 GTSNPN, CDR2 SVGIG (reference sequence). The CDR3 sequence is CAWSRIRTSGSIDEQFF. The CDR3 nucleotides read TGTGCCTGGAGTAGAATAAGGACTAGCGGGAGTATCGATGAGCAGTTCTTC.

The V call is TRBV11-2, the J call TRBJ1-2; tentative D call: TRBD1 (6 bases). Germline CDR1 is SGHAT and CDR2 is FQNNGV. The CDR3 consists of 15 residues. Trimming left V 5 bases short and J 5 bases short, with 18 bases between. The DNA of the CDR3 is TGTGCCAGCAGCCCCGGGGGGGGGGCGAGATATGGCTACACCTTC. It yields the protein CASSPGGGARYGYTF.

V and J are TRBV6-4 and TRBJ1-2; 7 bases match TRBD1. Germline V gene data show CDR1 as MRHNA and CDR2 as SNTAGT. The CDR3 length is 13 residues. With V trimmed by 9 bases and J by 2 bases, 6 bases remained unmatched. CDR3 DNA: TGTGCCAGACCGGGACAGAACAACTATGGCTACACCTTC. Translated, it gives CARPGQNNYGYTF.

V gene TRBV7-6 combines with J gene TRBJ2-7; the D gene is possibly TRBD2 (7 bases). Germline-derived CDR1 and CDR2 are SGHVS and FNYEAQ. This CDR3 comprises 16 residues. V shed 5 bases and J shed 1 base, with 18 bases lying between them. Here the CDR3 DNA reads TGTGCCAGCAGCCTAGGGGGAGGGGACCTTTCCTACGAGCAGTACTTC. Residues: CASSLGGGDLSYEQYF. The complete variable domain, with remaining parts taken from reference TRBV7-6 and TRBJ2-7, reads GAGVSQSPRYKVTKRGQDVALRCDPISGHVSLYWYRQALGQGPEFLTYFNYEAQQDKSGLPNDRFSAERPEGSISTLTIQRTEQRDSAMYRCASSLGGGDLSYEQYFGPGTRLTVT.

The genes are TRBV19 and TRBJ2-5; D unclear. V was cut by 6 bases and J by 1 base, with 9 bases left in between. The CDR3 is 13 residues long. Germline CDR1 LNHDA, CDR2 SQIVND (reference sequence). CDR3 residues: CASSHYGQETQYF. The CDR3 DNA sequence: TGTGCCAGTAGCCACTATGGCCAAGAGACCCAGTACTTC.

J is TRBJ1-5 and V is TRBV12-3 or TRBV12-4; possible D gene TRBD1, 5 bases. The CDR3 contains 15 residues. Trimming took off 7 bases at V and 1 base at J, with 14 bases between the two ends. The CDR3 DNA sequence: TGTGCCAGCACCCTGACCCAGGGAAGCAATCAGCCCCAGCATTTT. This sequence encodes CASTLTQGSNQPQHF.

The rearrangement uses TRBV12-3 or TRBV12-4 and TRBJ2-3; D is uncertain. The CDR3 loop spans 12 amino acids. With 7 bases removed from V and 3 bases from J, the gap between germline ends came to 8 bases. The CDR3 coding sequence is TGTGCCAGCACTCAACAAACAGATACGCAGTATTTT. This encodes CASTQQTDTQYF.

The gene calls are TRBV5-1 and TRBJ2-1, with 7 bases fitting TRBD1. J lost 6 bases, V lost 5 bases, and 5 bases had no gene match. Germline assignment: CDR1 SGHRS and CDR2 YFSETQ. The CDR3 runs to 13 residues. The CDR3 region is CASRDTGANEQFF. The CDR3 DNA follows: TGCGCCAGCAGGGATACAGGGGCCAATGAGCAGTTCTTC. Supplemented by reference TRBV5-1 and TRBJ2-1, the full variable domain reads KAGVTQTPRYLIKTRGQQVTLSCSPISGHRSVSWYQQTPGQGLQFLFEYFSETQRNKGNFPGRFSGRQFSNSRSEMNVSTLELGDSALYLCASRDTGANEQFFGPGTRLTVL.